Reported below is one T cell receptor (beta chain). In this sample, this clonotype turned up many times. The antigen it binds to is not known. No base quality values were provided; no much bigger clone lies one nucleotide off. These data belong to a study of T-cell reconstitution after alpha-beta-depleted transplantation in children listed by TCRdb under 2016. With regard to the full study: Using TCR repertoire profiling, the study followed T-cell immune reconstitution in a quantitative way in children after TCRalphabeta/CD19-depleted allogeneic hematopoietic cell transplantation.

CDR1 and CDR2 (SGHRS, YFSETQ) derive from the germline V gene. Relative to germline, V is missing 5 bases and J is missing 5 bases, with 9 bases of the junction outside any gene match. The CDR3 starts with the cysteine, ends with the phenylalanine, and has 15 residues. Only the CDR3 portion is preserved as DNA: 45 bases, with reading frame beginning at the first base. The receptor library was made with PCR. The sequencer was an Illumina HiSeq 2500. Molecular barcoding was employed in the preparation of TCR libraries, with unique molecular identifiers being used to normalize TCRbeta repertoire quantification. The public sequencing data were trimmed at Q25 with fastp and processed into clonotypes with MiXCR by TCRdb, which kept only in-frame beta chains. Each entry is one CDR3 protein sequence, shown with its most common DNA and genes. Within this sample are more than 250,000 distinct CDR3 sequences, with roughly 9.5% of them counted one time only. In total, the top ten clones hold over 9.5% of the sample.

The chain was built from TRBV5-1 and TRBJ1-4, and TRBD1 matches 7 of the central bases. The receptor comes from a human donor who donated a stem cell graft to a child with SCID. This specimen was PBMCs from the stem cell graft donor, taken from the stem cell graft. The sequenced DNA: TGCGCCAGCAGGAGAGGGGGCGCGGGGAATGAAAAACTGTTTTTT. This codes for CASRRGGAGNEKLFF.